Here is one TCR beta chain with its context. Its antigen remains undetermined. Qualities for individual bases were not recorded, and no much larger clone is one base off. This sample was included in a study of blood T cell repertoires in COVID-19 (dated by TCRdb to 2020 to 2021). Describing the broader study: Samples from collaborators originated in the United States, Italy and Spain and spanned both the acute and convalescent phases of COVID-19. The material from the prospective study consisted of cDNA or gDNA derived from T cells, B-cell-depleted T cells, or PBMCs. Deeply sampled blood TCRbeta repertoires from subjects exposed to, actively infected with, or recovered from COVID-19 were included in the dataset. A freely available public database, intended as a resource for researchers studying the immune response to SARS-CoV-2, is where the repertoires were released. The samples were drawn from the first 160 participants of the ongoing ImmuneRACE study and from 1,254 subjects provided by 6 global collaborators. The sample metadata nearly always contained a de-identified subject ID, COVID-19 status, age in years and sex. Where available, HLA class I and class II types were taken from metadata supplied by the sample provider and were not determined by assay-based typing. General study outcomes and caveats: The quantity of clinical and demographic metadata differed by source and by participant and was supplied without curation.

TCRbeta CDR3 regions were amplified from genomic DNA by means of the immunoSEQ Assay, a bias-controlled multiplex PCR. In the source study's methods: Nucleated cell counts per sample were estimated from amplification of reference gene primers within the assay. To quantify the absolute abundance of each unique TCRbeta CDR3 rearrangement, sequence reads were collapsed and filtered. For each sample, productive Simpson clonality was calculated as the square root of Simpson's diversity index over productive rearrangements. Here the immuneACCESS table is served through TCRdb, limited to in-frame sequences with V and J called. Missing clones are a known gap in these copies; in checked studies unresolved V genes cover under half, and the rest lacks a known reason. That table furnishes V, J and clone size, whereas the DNA furnished D and trimming. The sample data list hundreds of thousands of clones, and 70% to 90% of these were observed just once. The top ten hold roughly 3% of the sample.

Collaborating institutions collected whole blood in K2EDTA tubes following their own protocols. For TCRbeta analysis, collaborators shipped samples in one of three forms: frozen whole blood, isolated PBMCs, or DNA extracted from either of those sample types. The receptor was derived from a man younger than 30 with active or convalescent COVID-19. The sample comprised peripheral blood.

The DNA sequence is given as TGCGCCAGCAGCTCACGGGGGGAGAGGACAGATACGCAGTATTTT. This codes for CASSSRGERTDTQYF. The chain links TRBV5-1 with TRBJ2-3; 7 bases in the middle match TRBD2. The junction shows trimming of 3 bases on V and 3 bases on J, and the gene matches do not reach 7 bases of it. The CDR3 spans 15 residues, from the cysteine through the phenylalanine. The DNA shown is the 45-base CDR3, in frame from base 1. Per the germline V gene, SGHRS is the CDR1 and YFSETQ is the CDR2.